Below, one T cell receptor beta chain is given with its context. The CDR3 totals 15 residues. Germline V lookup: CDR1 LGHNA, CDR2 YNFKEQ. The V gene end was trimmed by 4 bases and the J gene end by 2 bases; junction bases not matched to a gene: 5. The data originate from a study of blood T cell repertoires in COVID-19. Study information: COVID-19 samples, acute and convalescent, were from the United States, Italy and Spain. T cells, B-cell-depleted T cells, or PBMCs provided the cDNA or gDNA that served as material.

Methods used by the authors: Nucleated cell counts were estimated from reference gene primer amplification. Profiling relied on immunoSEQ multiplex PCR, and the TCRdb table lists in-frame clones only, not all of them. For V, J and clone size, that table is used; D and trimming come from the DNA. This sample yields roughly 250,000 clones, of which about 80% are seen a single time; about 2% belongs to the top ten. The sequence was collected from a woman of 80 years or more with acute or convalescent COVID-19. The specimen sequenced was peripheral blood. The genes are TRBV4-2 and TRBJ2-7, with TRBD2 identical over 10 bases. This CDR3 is CASSRGLANTYEQYF. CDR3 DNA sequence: TGTGCCAGCAGCCGGGGACTAGCGAATACCTACGAGCAGTACTTC.